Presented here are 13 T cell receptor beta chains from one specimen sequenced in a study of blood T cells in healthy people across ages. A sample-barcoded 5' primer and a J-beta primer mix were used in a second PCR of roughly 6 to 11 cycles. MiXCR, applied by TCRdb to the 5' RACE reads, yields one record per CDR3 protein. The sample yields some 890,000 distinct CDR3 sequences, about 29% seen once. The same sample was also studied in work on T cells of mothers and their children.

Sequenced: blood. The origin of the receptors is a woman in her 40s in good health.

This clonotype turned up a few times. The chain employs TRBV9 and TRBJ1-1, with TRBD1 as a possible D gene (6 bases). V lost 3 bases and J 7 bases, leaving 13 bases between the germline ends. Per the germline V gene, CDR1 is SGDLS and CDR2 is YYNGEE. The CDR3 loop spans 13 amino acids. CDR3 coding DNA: TGTGCCAGCAGCGCGGATATACAGGGTGAAGCTTTCTTT. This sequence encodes CASSADIQGEAFF.

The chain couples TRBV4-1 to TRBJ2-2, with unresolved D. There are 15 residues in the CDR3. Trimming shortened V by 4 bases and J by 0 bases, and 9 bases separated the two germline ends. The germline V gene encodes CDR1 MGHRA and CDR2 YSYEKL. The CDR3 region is CASSLWAPNTGELFF. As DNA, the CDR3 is TGCGCCAGCAGCCTGTGGGCCCCGAACACCGGGGAGCTGTTTTTT.

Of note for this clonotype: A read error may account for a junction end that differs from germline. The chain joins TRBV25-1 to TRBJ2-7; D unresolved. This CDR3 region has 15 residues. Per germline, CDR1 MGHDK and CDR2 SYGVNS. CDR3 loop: CASSEGQDPSSEQYF. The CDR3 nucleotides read TGTGCCAGCAGTGAAGGGCAGGACCCCTCCTCCGAGCAGTACTTC.

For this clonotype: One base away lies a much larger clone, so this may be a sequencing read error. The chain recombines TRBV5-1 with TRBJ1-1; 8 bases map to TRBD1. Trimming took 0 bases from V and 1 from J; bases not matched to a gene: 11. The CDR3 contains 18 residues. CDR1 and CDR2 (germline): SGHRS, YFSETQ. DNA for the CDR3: TGCGCCAGCAGCTTGGGACAGGGGCGCGCATCTACGAACACTGAAGCTTTCTTT. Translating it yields CASSLGQGRASTNTEAFF.

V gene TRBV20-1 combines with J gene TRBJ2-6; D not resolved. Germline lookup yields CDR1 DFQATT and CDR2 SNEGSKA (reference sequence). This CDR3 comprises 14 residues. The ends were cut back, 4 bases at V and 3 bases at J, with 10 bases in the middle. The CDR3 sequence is CSAIEANGANVLTF. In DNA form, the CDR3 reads TGCAGTGCTATTGAGGCGAATGGGGCCAACGTCCTGACTTTC.

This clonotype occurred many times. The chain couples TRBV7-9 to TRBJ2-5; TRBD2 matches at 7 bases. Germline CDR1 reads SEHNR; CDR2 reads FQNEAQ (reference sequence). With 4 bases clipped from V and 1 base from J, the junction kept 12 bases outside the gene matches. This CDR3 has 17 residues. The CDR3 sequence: CASSWGVQGLLQETQYF. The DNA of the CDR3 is TGTGCCAGCAGCTGGGGAGTCCAGGGACTACTCCAAGAGACCCAGTACTTC.

The CDR3 reads CASSYGTGGGEAFF. DNA for the CDR3: TGTGCCAGCAGCTACGGGACAGGGGGCGGTGAAGCTTTCTTT. V is TRBV9 and J is TRBJ1-1, with 12 bases aligning to TRBD1. Losses at the gene ends were 4 bases for V and 7 bases for J; bases not matched to a gene: 5. This CDR3 is 14 amino acids long. Germline CDR1 is SGDLS and CDR2 is YYNGEE.

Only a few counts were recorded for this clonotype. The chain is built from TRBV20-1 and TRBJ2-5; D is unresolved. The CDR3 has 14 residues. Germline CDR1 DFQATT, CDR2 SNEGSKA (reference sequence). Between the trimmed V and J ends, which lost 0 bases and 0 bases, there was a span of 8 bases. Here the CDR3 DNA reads TGCAGTGCTAGAGATGGCAGCAACCAAGAGACCCAGTACTTC. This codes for CSARDGSNQETQYF.

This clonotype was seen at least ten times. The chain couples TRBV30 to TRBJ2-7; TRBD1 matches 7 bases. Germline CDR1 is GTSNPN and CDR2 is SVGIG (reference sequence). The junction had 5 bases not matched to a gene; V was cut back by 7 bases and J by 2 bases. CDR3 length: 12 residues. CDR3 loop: CAYRDRAYEQYF. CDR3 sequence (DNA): TGTGCCTACCGGGACAGAGCCTACGAGCAGTACTTC.

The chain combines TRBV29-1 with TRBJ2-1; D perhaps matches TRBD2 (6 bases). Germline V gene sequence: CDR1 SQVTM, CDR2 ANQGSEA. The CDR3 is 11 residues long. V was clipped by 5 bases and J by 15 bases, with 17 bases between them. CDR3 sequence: CSVWRGDNRFF. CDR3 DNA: TGCAGCGTTTGGCGGGGTGACAATCGGTTCTTC.

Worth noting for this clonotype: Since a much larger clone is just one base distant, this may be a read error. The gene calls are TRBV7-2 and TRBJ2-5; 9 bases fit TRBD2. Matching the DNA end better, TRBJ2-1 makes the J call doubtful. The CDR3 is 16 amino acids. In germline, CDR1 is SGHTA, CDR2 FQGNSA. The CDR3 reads CASSLAGTGPKETQFF. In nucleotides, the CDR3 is TGTGCCAGCAGCCTAGCGGGAACAGGGCCCAAAGAGACCCAGTTCTTC.

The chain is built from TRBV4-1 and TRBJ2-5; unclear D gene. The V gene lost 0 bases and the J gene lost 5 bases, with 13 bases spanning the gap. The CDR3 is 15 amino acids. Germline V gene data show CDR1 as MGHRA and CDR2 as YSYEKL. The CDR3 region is CASSQDLPGSETQYF. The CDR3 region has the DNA TGCGCCAGCAGCCAAGATCTACCCGGTAGTGAGACCCAGTACTTC.

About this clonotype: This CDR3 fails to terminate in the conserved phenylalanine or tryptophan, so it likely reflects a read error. This chain's CDR3 is CAWNNNGANVLTV. The CDR3 coding sequence is TGTGCCTGGAATAATAACGGGGCCAACGTCCTGACTGTC. The chain combines TRBV30 with TRBJ2-6; D is unclear. CDR3 size: 13 residues. Trimming removed 4 bases at V and 4 bases at J, with 8 bases between. Germline V CDR1 and CDR2: GTSNPN, SVGIG (reference sequence).